The next 7 T cell receptor beta chains were all read from a single sample in a study of post-analysis software for immune sequencing data. Antigen specificity for these receptors is unknown. Unique molecular identifiers were present in the TCR beta cDNA libraries. TCRdb called the PCR reads again in MiXCR, with one record for every CDR3 protein. Of approximately 770,000 distinct CDR3 sequences listed, 35% to 55% are singletons. Study observations and caveats: Comparison of patients with controls showed five TRBV segments more frequent in patients, TRBV5-6, TRBV5-1 and TRBV20-1 among them.

The sequencing input was blood. The receptors were gathered from a girl under 18 with multiple sclerosis.

The rearrangement links TRBV6-6 to TRBJ2-5, with 9 bases identical to TRBD2. The end of the DNA is better explained by TRBJ2-7, so the J call may be wrong. The CDR3 covers 16 residues. Germline CDR1 reads MNHNY; CDR2 reads SVGAGI (reference sequence). CDR3 residues: CASSIFAASGNYEQYF. The DNA of the CDR3 is TGTGCCAGCAGTATTTTTGCGGCTAGCGGGAATTACGAGCAGTACTTC.

In regard to this clonotype: A read error may be the cause here, since a much bigger clone is one base away. V usage is TRBV11-2 and J usage is TRBJ2-1; 8 nucleotides align to TRBD2. Germline V gene lookup returns CDR1 SGHAT and CDR2 FQNNGV. There are 14 residues in the CDR3. This CDR3 is CACSVSGSINEQFF. In DNA form, the CDR3 reads TGTGCCTGCAGCGTAAGCGGGAGTATAAATGAGCAGTTCTTC. The full variable domain, in which reference TRBV11-2 and TRBJ2-1 provide the parts outside the CDR3, is EAGVAQSPRYKIIEKRQSVAFWCNPISGHATLYWYQQILGQGPKLLIQFQNNGVVDDSQLPKDRFSAERLKGVDSTLKIQPAKLEDSAVYLCACSVSGSINEQFFGPGTRLTVL.

The chain employs TRBV4-3 and TRBJ2-3; 7 nucleotides match TRBD2. The CDR3 runs 15 residues. Looked up from germline, CDR1 is LGHNA and CDR2 is YSLEER. Unmatched junction bases numbered 10, after V lost 3 bases and J lost 7 bases. The DNA of the CDR3 is TGCGCCAGCAGCCAGGGAACGGGGGAGGGGTATACGCAGTATTTT. This codes for CASSQGTGEGYTQYF.

The V and J genes are TRBV29-1 and TRBJ2-3; possible D gene TRBD1, 5 bases. This CDR3 comprises 14 residues. Germline V gene sequence: CDR1 SQVTM, CDR2 ANQGSEA. The ends were cut back, 2 bases at V and 1 base at J, with 10 bases in the middle. The CDR3 spells CSVEPTVRTDTQYF. The DNA for the CDR3 is TGCAGCGTTGAACCGACAGTCCGCACAGATACGCAGTATTTT.

This clonotype appeared a few times. The V and J genes are TRBV5-1 and TRBJ1-5; 9 bases agree with TRBD1. Trimming removed 0 bases from V and 0 bases from J; junction bases left unmatched: 1. The germline CDR1 and CDR2 sequences are SGHRS and YFSETQ. This CDR3 contains 16 residues. The DNA of the CDR3 is TGCGCCAGCAGCTTGGGGGACAGGGCTAGCAATCAGCCCCAGCATTTT. Encoded protein: CASSLGDRASNQPQHF.

The chain links TRBV29-1 to TRBJ2-5; the D call may be TRBD1 or TRBD2 (5 bases each). V was shortened by 7 bases and J by 11 bases, with 32 bases between the two germline ends. CDR1 is SQVTM and CDR2 is ANQGSEA in the germline V gene. The CDR3 extends over 16 amino acids. The CDR3: CSATGFTYDKTREQYF. In DNA form, the CDR3 reads TGCAGCGCCACAGGTTTCACCTACGATAAAACGAGGGAGCAGTACTTC.

There are many counts of this clonotype. V gene TRBV10-3 combines with J gene TRBJ2-5; 12 nucleotides agree with TRBD1. The CDR3 runs 17 residues. The germline gives CDR1 ENHRY, CDR2 SYGVKD. V gave up 2 bases and J gave up 4 bases; unmatched junction bases: 8. CDR3 amino acids: CAISEGAGTGGLETQYF. Written as DNA, the CDR3 is TGTGCCATCAGTGAGGGAGCTGGGACAGGGGGCTTAGAGACCCAGTACTTC.